Listed here are 19 T cell receptor beta chains from one sample, sequenced in a study of T cells in Graves' hyperthyroidism and ophthalmopathy. The source material, RNA transcripts, was used to amplify TCR beta CDR3 regions. The TCR CDR3 first-round RT-PCR relied on the HTBI primer set. Each CDR3 protein is one row after TCRdb ran MiXCR on the multiplex PCR reads. The data hold a few hundred thousand distinct CDR3 sequences, with roughly 50% observed a single time. The sample comprised peripheral blood or thyroid tissue (not recorded which). The source of these receptors is a woman between 18 and 29 years old with Graves' hyperthyroidism.

The genes are TRBV7-9 and TRBJ1-2; D may be TRBD1 (5 bases). There are 16 residues in the CDR3. V gave up 5 bases and J gave up 1 base, with 17 bases separating them. CDR1 SEHNR and CDR2 FQNEAQ come from the germline V gene (reference sequence). DNA of the CDR3: TGTGCCAGCAGCCAGGCAGGGACGGCTTTTAACTATGGCTACACCTTC. It specifies CASSQAGTAFNYGYTF.

This clonotype was picked up many times. One junction end disagrees with the germline gene, perhaps due to a read error. This rearrangement joins TRBV7-7 to TRBJ2-5; a weak D match, TRBD2 (5 bases). The CDR3 totals 14 residues. Germline CDR1 SSHAT, CDR2 FNYEAQ (reference sequence). The CDR3 region is CASSSTDFLETQYF. The CDR3 bases are TGTGCTAGCAGCTCCACGGACTTCTTAGAGACCCAGTACTTC.

The chain employs TRBV12-3 or TRBV12-4 and TRBJ1-2; possibly TRBD1 for D (5 bases). Trimming cost V 1 base and J 2 bases, with 11 bases left between them. The CDR3 runs to 15 residues. The CDR3 region is CASSLVIQGNYGYTF. CDR3 DNA: TGTGCCAGCAGTTTAGTGATCCAGGGAAACTATGGCTACACCTTC.

This clonotype was picked up many times. This chain joins TRBV14 and TRBJ1-2; D ambiguous. This CDR3 comprises 13 residues. CDR1 and CDR2 from the germline V gene are SGHDN and FVKESK. The V end lost 3 bases, the J end lost 7 bases, and 12 bases lay between the germline ends. The CDR3 here is CASSQGLGFGYTF. CDR3 in DNA: TGTGCCAGCAGCCAGGGCCTGGGATTTGGCTACACCTTC. The entire variable domain, with the rest obtained from reference TRBV14 and TRBJ1-2, is as follows: EAGVTQFPSHSVIEKGQTVTLRCDPISGHDNLYWYRRVMGKEIKFLLHFVKESKQDESGMPNNRFLAERTGGTYSTLKVQPAELEDSGVYFCASSQGLGFGYTFGSGTRLTVV.

The chain links TRBV7-7 to TRBJ2-6; TRBD1 agrees at 7 bases. The CDR3 has 16 amino acids. CDR1 and CDR2 (germline): SSHAT, FNYEAQ (reference sequence). The CDR3 sequence: CAVPTGRSTGANVLTF. Written as DNA, the CDR3 is TGTGCAGTCCCGACAGGGAGATCCACTGGGGCCAACGTCCTGACTTTC.

This clonotype was detected a few times. This chain links TRBV7-9 with TRBJ2-7; 7 nucleotides line up with TRBD2. The germline V gene has CDR1 SEHNR and CDR2 FQNEAQ (reference sequence). This CDR3 region has 13 residues. V dropped 8 bases and J dropped 3; count of bases not matched to a gene: 7. The CDR3 loop is CASFSERDYEQYF. In nucleotides, the CDR3 is TGTGCCAGCTTCTCGGAGCGGGACTACGAGCAGTACTTC. The full variable domain, its missing parts supplied by reference TRBV7-9 and TRBJ2-7, is DTGVSQNPRHKITKRGQNVTFRCDPISEHNRLYWYRQTLGQGPEFLTYFQNEAQLEKSRLLSDRFSAERPKGSFSTLEIQRTEQGDSAMYLCASFSERDYEQYFGPGTRLTVT.

V gene TRBV10-3 combines with J gene TRBJ2-7; the D is unclear. The CDR3 contains 17 residues. V was trimmed by 3 bases and J by 3 bases, leaving 21 bases between them. CDR1 ENHRY and CDR2 SYGVKD come from the germline V gene. The CDR3 DNA reads as TGTGCCATCAGTGACTATAGCAGTACCCAGGACGGCTACGAGCAGTACTTC. Translating gives CAISDYSSTQDGYEQYF.

This clonotype has at least ten counts. This chain joins TRBV7-3 and TRBJ1-1; 10 bases match TRBD1. V lost 7 bases and J lost 5; bases outside the gene matches: 4. This CDR3 has 13 amino acids. Germline values: CDR1 SGHTA, CDR2 FQGTGA. CDR3 amino acids: CASTLGQGTEAFF. In nucleotides, the CDR3 is TGTGCCAGCACCCTGGGACAGGGGACTGAAGCTTTCTTT.

This clonotype was counted a single time. The rearrangement links TRBV7-9 to TRBJ1-1; 8 bases are shared with TRBD1. This CDR3 contains 14 residues. The germline CDR1 and CDR2 sequences are SEHNR and FQNEAQ (reference sequence). The V gene end was trimmed by 8 bases and the J gene end by 5 bases; junction bases not matched to a gene: 10. CDR3: CASGSGQGNTEAFF. CDR3 nucleotides: TGTGCCAGCGGGTCCGGACAGGGCAATACTGAAGCTTTCTTT.

This clonotype showed up many times. The chain is built from TRBV7-3 and TRBJ1-2; a possible D gene is TRBD1 (5 bases). The CDR3 covers 14 residues. V shed 4 bases and J shed 6 bases, with 15 bases lying between them. Germline lookup yields CDR1 SGHTA and CDR2 FQGTGA. In DNA, the CDR3 is TGTGCCAGCAGCTCGGCGGGGGAATTTGATGGCTACACCTTC. This gives the protein CASSSAGEFDGYTF.

The chain couples TRBV11-1 to TRBJ2-2; possible D gene TRBD1, 7 bases. Germline CDR1 reads SGHAT; CDR2 reads FQDESV (reference sequence). CDR3 length: 17 residues. Trimming left V 3 bases short and J 5 bases short, with 19 bases between. In DNA, the CDR3 is TGTGCCAGCAGCTTCGAAGGGGGCGCGGGACGAACCGGGGAGCTGTTTTTT. It codes for CASSFEGGAGRTGELFF.

In its sample, this clonotype was seen many times. V is TRBV4-1 and J is TRBJ2-7; 11 nucleotides line up with TRBD1. The junction had 9 bases not matched to a gene; V was cut back by 1 base and J by 4 bases. The CDR3 length is 17 residues. Germline V gives CDR1 MGHRA, CDR2 YSYEKL. This chain's CDR3 is CASSQVPSGTGGYEQYF. The CDR3 DNA is TGCGCCAGCAGCCAAGTCCCCTCCGGGACAGGGGGATACGAGCAGTACTTC.

Many counts were recorded for this clonotype. The chain is built from TRBV20-1 and TRBJ1-2, with D possibly matching TRBD1 (6 bases). The CDR3 totals 12 residues. Germline lookup yields CDR1 DFQATT and CDR2 SNEGSKA (reference sequence). V lost 6 bases to trimming and J lost 4 bases, with 12 bases between them. The CDR3 here is CSAKDRSYGYTF. The CDR3 nucleotides read TGCAGTGCAAAGGACAGATCCTATGGCTACACCTTC.

This clonotype was detected many times. The V gene is TRBV15, the J gene TRBJ2-7; perhaps TRBD1 as D (7 bases). The CDR3 runs to 15 residues. V shed 5 bases and J shed 1 base, with 15 bases lying between them. Germline V CDR1 and CDR2: LNHNV, YYDKDF (reference sequence). CDR3 residues: CATSFQGGPSYEQYF. DNA for the CDR3: TGTGCCACCAGCTTCCAGGGGGGCCCTTCCTACGAGCAGTACTTC.

This clonotype came up many times. The chain uses TRBV19 and TRBJ1-1; 10 nucleotides match TRBD1. The germline gives CDR1 LNHDA, CDR2 SQIVND (reference sequence). The CDR3 is 16 residues long. The trim removed 3 bases at V and 6 bases at J, leaving 10 bases unmatched. CDR3 DNA sequence: TGTGCCAGTAGTATCCTACCGGGACAGGGGTCCCCTGAAGCTTTCTTT. This translates into CASSILPGQGSPEAFF.

This clonotype was counted at least ten times. This sequence joins TRBV20-1 and TRBJ2-5; D uncertain. Trimming removed 3 bases from V and 4 bases from J, with 9 bases in between. The CDR3 has 12 residues. Germline loops: CDR1 DFQATT, CDR2 SNEGSKA (reference sequence). CDR3 residues: CSASSSGETQYF. In DNA, the CDR3 is TGCAGTGCTAGCTCCTCGGGAGAGACCCAGTACTTC.

This clonotype was picked up many times. This sequence joins TRBV7-9 and TRBJ1-1; D not resolved. Trimming took 1 base from V and 7 from J, leaving 4 bases between them. The germline gives CDR1 SEHNR, CDR2 FQNEAQ (reference sequence). The length of the CDR3 is 11 residues. CDR3 residues: CASSLEREAFF. In DNA, the CDR3 is TGTGCCAGCAGCTTAGAGCGTGAAGCTTTCTTT.

Here the CDR3 reads CASSLRTGYF. CDR3 DNA: TGTGCCAGCAGCTTACGGACAGGGTACTTC. The rearrangement links TRBV11-2 to TRBJ2-5, with 7 bases aligning to TRBD1. The CDR3 sequence is 10 residues long. J was trimmed by 13 bases and V by 2 bases; bases with no gene match: 1. The germline V gene encodes CDR1 SGHAT and CDR2 FQNNGV.

In this sample, this clonotype turned up a few times. The gene calls are TRBV6-6 and TRBJ1-1, with no clear D. V gave up 5 bases and J gave up 1 base, with 17 bases separating them. The CDR3 contains 16 residues. CDR1 and CDR2 from the germline V gene are MNHNY and SVGAGI (reference sequence). The CDR3 is CASSPPQLLGNTEAFF. The CDR3 coding sequence is TGTGCCAGCAGTCCCCCCCAGTTATTGGGGAACACTGAAGCTTTCTTT.